One and the same sample provided the 10 T cell receptor beta chains below, sequenced in a study of Graves' ophthalmopathy and Graves' hyperthyroidism. Amplification of TCR beta CDR3 regions used RNA transcripts. An initial RT-PCR round employing HTBI primers preceded a second-round multiplex PCR. In TCRdb, the multiplex PCR reads were re-called with MiXCR into one record per CDR3 protein. This table holds around 1.1 million distinct CDR3 sequences, roughly two fifths found once. The sample taken for sequencing was peripheral blood or thyroid tissue (not recorded which). All receptors come from an adult man with Graves' hyperthyroidism.

V gene TRBV13 combines with J gene TRBJ1-4; TRBD1 is a possible D gene (6 bases). Between the trimmed V and J ends, which lost 3 bases and 7 bases, there was a span of 15 bases. Per germline, CDR1 PRHDT and CDR2 FYEKMQ (reference sequence). This CDR3 spans 15 amino acids. CDR3 protein: CASSLITGISEKLFF. The CDR3 region has the DNA TGTGCCAGCAGCTTGATAACAGGGATCAGTGAAAAACTGTTTTTT.

The chain uses TRBV12-3 or TRBV12-4 and TRBJ2-7; tentative D call: TRBD1 (6 bases). CDR3 length: 14 residues. Trimming stripped 5 bases from V and 2 bases from J, with 13 bases between. In nucleotides, the CDR3 is TGTGCCAGCAGTGAAGGTTGGGACACCTACGAGCAGTACTTC. This gives the protein CASSEGWDTYEQYF.

This clonotype was detected many times. The rearrangement joins TRBV20-1 to TRBJ2-7; weak D call: TRBD1 (6 bases). This CDR3 spans 13 amino acids. V dropped 7 bases and J dropped 7 bases, with 20 bases sitting between them. CDR1 DFQATT and CDR2 SNEGSKA come from the germline V gene (reference sequence). Written as DNA, the CDR3 is TGCAGTGGTCGGGTGGGGGCTACGATAGAGCAGTACTTC. Its protein is CSGRVGATIEQYF.

Concerning this clonotype itself: This sequence may be a read error, since a much larger clone differs from it by one base. The chain is built from TRBV20-1 and TRBJ2-5, with 10 nucleotides matching TRBD2. J gave up 8 bases and V 6 bases, and 9 bases lay outside the gene matches. The CDR3 is 13 amino acids. Germline V gene lookup returns CDR1 DFQATT and CDR2 SNEGSKA (reference sequence). CDR3 in DNA: TGCAGTGCCAAGCCCAGCGGGGGGGCTACCCAGTACTTC. Translation: CSAKPSGGATQYF.

Many counts were recorded for this clonotype. The chain is built from TRBV9 and TRBJ2-2; D might be TRBD2 (5 bases). Trimming stripped 0 bases from V and 9 bases from J, with 6 bases between. CDR1 and CDR2 (germline): SGDLS, YYNGEE. The length of the CDR3 is 12 residues. DNA of the CDR3: TGTGCCAGCAGCGTAGCGGGGAGGGAGCTGTTTTTT. Translated: CASSVAGRELFF.

The gene calls are TRBV25-1 and TRBJ2-7, with 12 bases that match TRBD1. This CDR3 has 15 residues. Losses at the gene ends were 5 bases for V and 6 bases for J; bases not matched to a gene: 8. CDR1 is MGHDK and CDR2 is SYGVNS in the germline V gene. The CDR3 nucleotides are TGTGCCAGCAGTTCCCCGGGACAGGGGGCAATCGAGCAGTACTTC. It specifies CASSSPGQGAIEQYF.

This clonotype appeared once. The J gene is TRBJ1-1, the V gene TRBV7-9; 8 bases map to TRBD1. This CDR3 spans 16 amino acids. Germline-derived CDR1 and CDR2 are SEHNR and FQNEAQ (reference sequence). The V and J ends lost 4 bases and 4 bases, in that order; junction bases with no gene match: 11. This CDR3 is CASSSGGPAGSTEAFF. The CDR3, as DNA: TGTGCCAGCAGCTCAGGGGGCCCGGCAGGGAGCACTGAAGCTTTCTTT.

This clonotype was counted at least ten times. This chain connects TRBV7-9 to TRBJ1-4, with D perhaps TRBD1 (5 bases). The germline V gene encodes CDR1 SEHNR and CDR2 FQNEAQ (reference sequence). The CDR3 totals 14 residues. V was clipped by 5 bases and J by 8 bases, with 15 bases between them. The CDR3 nucleotides read TGTGCCAGCAGCCAACCGGGACCCCACGAAAAACTGTTTTTT. Translation gives CASSQPGPHEKLFF.

This clonotype was recorded at least ten times. The chain couples TRBV19 to TRBJ1-1; tentative D call: TRBD1 (5 bases). V was pared by 5 bases and J by 11 bases, with 24 bases between. Germline loops: CDR1 LNHDA, CDR2 SQIVND (reference sequence). The CDR3 covers 15 residues. The CDR3 loop reads CASSVGLRTPNGAFF. Here the CDR3 DNA reads TGTGCCAGTAGTGTCGGCCTCAGGACACCAAACGGGGCTTTCTTT.

This sequence joins TRBV7-9 and TRBJ1-2; D is unresolved. The V gene lost 8 bases and the J gene lost 2 bases, with 9 bases spanning the gap. Germline V gene data show CDR1 as SEHNR and CDR2 as FQNEAQ (reference sequence). This CDR3 region has 12 residues. CDR3 amino acids: CASYGLNYGYTF. In DNA, the CDR3 is TGTGCCAGCTACGGGCTAAACTATGGCTACACCTTC.